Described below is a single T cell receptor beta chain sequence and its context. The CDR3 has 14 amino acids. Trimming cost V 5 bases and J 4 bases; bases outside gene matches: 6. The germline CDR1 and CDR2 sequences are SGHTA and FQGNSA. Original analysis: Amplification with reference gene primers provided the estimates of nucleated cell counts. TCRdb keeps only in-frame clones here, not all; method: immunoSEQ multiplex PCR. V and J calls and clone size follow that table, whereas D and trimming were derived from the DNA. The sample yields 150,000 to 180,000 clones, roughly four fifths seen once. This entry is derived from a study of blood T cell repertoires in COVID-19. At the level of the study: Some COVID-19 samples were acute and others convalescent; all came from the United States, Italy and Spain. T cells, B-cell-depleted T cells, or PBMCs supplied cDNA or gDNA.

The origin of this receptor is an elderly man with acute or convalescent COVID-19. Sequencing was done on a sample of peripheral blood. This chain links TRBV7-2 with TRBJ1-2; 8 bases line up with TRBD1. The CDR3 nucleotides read TGTGCCAGCAGCAGGACAGGGTTAGGCTATGGCTACACCTTC. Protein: CASSRTGLGYGYTF.